This TCR beta chain was identified in a study of low-dose radiotherapy and immunotherapy resistance in tumors (dated by TCRdb to 2021 to 2024). For the wider study: Patients in Cohort 1 were given 0.5 Gy per fraction every 2 weeks, and the prescribed total PTV dose was 6.5 Gy. For Cohort 2, the dose was 1 Gy per fraction given every two weeks, adding up to 13 Gy in total across 26 weeks. Patients were given nivolumab as a 240 mg flat dose every two weeks and ipilimumab at 1 mg/kg every six weeks, with both drugs delivered intravenously. Intravenous cyclophosphamide at 200 mg/m2 was administered every two weeks, one day ahead of each radiation and immunotherapy administration. Patients took aspirin 300 mg orally once daily for four cycles, starting on cycle 1 day 1. The trial did not randomize participants into treatment groups. The translational analysis covered eight patients: three from the first dose cohort and the first five from the second dose cohort.

The sample's time point label, decoded: after trial treatment. The label giving this sample's treatment or condition can be read as: LDRT plus nivolumab, ipilimumab, low-dose cyclophosphamide and aspirin (RACIN trial). The donors took part in RACIN, a single-arm, phase I, dose-escalation trial that combined nivolumab, ipilimumab, aspirin, low-dose cyclophosphamide and low-dose radiotherapy. Patients with advanced, TIL-negative solid tumors were considered eligible. This clonotype was counted many times. This receptor's antigen is unknown. Base qualities are missing; no much larger clone stands one base away. Trimming at the junction amounts to 3 bases on V and 2 bases on J, and the germline ends lie 13 bases apart. Including the terminal cysteine and phenylalanine, the CDR3 comprises 16 residues. CDR3 DNA is the only sequence kept; it has 48 bases, read in frame from the first base. The germline V gene supplies CDR1 SGHDN and CDR2 FVKESK.

Instrument on record: Illumina HiSeq 2500. Superscript III and a set of TRAV- and TRBV-specific primers were used to synthesize first-strand cDNA, so that both TCRalpha and TCRbeta chains were covered. TCRs were amplified for 20 PCR cycles with Phusion, using a constant-region primer paired with the adapter attached to the V primers. Isolated mRNA was amplified with the MessageAmp II aRNA Amplification Kit, using a roughly 17-hour in vitro transcription at 37°C. The Dynabeads mRNA DIRECT Purification Kit was used to isolate mRNA for TCR sequencing. Indexed Illumina adapters were added in a second Phusion PCR of 25 cycles, after which AMPure XP beads were used to purify the products. The paper's processing steps were these. Custom Perl scripts pooled TCR sequences encoding the same protein, removed out-of-frame sequences and computed each clonotype's abundance. Any TCR sequence backed by just one read was left out of the analysis. Shannon entropy, Gini index, clonality, richness, and the frequency of TCRs shared between repertoires were included as repertoire metrics. TCRdb trimmed the raw reads at Q25, called clones with MiXCR and kept productive beta chains. Every CDR3 protein is listed once, alongside the most common genes and DNA of its rows. The V and J calls and clone size are TCRdb's, not the authors'. The sample table contains 85,000 to 95,000 distinct CDR3 sequences; only one count was recorded for around 20% of them. Of the sample, over 10% is held by the ten largest clones.

Sequencing was performed on PBMCs, taken after low-dose radiotherapy plus immunotherapy. This clonotype originated in a female donor with ovarian cancer. Recombination linked TRBV14 to TRBJ1-4, with TRBD1 perhaps the D gene, on 6 matching bases. CDR3 sequence: CASSHPRGGTNEKLFF. The DNA is TGTGCCAGCAGCCACCCAAGGGGGGGCACTAATGAAAAACTGTTTTTT.